This T cell receptor (beta chain) was captured in a study of molecular identifiers for immune sequencing clone quantification. The V segment lost 4 bases and the J segment 2 bases; nucleotides outside the gene matches: 12. In germline, CDR1 is SGHRS, CDR2 YFSETQ. The CDR3 is 18 amino acids. Each CDR3 protein gets one entry after TCRdb re-called the PCR reads with MiXCR. The data hold about 320,000 distinct CDR3 sequences, with about 22% observed a single time. This clonotype has at least ten counts. A CD8+CD4-CCR7+CD45RA+ gate was used to sort naive CD8 T cells. Sequences were obtained from naive CD8+ T cells from blood, with Jurkat cell RNA spiked in. Stated subset: FACS-sorted CD8+CD4-CCR7+CD45RA+ naive T cells. This sequence was found in a human donor in good health. Some libraries in this study had Jurkat cell RNA spiked in. The chain is built from TRBV5-1 and TRBJ2-5, with TRBD1 matching 12 bases. The CDR3 loop reads CASSARDRGRQLQETQYF. DNA of the CDR3: TGCGCCAGCAGCGCCCGGGACAGGGGGCGTCAGTTGCAAGAGACCCAGTACTTC.